The following is a T cell receptor beta chain sequence with its context. The antigen remains unidentified. Trimming removed 6 bases at V and 5 bases at J, with 13 bases between. The CDR3 has 13 residues. CDR1 is MDHEN and CDR2 is SYDVKM in the germline V gene. The data were taken from a study of memory CD4+ T cells and cytomegalovirus serostatus. The wider study: Healthy Belgian adult donors included about nine CMV-positive and some 23 CMV-negative people. Overall study findings and caveats: CD4+ memory repertoires contained about 40% of the roughly 160 reported CMV TCRbeta sequences.

Single viable CD3+CD4+CD8-CD45RO+ cells were sorted as the memory CD4+ T cells. After thawing, CD4+ T cells were positively selected. Authors' data handling: After removing out-of-frame reads, approximately 2.2 million distinct TCRbeta sequences remained. Generated by immunoSEQ multiplex PCR, the TCRdb table keeps only in-frame clones and is missing some. D and trimming were read from the DNA, whereas the V and J calls and clone size are those reported in that table. The table includes approximately 40,000 clones, about 82% detected once. Sequencing was done on a sample of memory CD4+ T cells from blood. This sequence originates from an adult in good health and CMV-seronegative. The rearrangement uses TRBV28 and TRBJ1-1; tentative D call: TRBD1 (5 bases). In DNA, the CDR3 is TGTGCCAGCAGCAAATCAGGGTGGACTGAAGCTTTCTTT. Its protein is CASSKSGWTEAFF.